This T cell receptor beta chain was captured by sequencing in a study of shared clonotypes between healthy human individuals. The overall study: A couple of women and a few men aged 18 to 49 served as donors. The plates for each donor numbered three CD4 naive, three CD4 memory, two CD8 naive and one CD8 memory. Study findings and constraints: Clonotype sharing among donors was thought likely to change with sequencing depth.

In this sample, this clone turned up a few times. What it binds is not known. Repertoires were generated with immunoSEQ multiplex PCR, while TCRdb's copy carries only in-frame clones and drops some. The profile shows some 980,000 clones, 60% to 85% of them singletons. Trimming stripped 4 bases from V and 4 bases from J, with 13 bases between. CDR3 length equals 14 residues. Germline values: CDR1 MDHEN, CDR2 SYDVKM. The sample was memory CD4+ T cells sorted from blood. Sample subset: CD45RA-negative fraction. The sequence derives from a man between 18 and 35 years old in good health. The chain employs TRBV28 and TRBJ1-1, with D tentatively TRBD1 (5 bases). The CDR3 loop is CASSWGTVVTEAFF. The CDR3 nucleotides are TGTGCCAGCAGTTGGGGGACGGTGGTCACTGAAGCTTTCTTT.